A selection of T cell receptor beta chains follows, all from one sample in a study of regulatory T cells in long-lasting Graves disease. TCRdb re-analysed the multiplex PCR reads in MiXCR, keeping a single row per CDR3 protein. The profile shows fewer than 400,000 distinct CDR3 sequences, around 20% of them singletons. The sample here was peripheral blood mononuclear cells (PBMCs), taken when the disease was refractory, from a patient treated with antithyroid drugs. The source of these receptors is a female donor with Graves disease. Each CDR3 is given with its conserved first and last residue. Each record gives: CDR3 protein, V gene, CDR3 length, J gene.

CASSSLQLGGYTF TRBV2 13 TRBJ1-2
CAWSVGQGDTEAFF TRBV30 14 TRBJ1-1
CASSLWFGLRDGVTGELFF TRBV11-2 19 TRBJ2-2
CSASDGNEKLFF TRBV20-1 12 TRBJ1-4
CASGSSGPSYEQYF TRBV12-5 14 TRBJ2-7
CASSLKSRGKEETQYF TRBV28 16 TRBJ2-5
CASRHSSHQETQYF TRBV6-2/TRBV6-3 14 TRBJ2-5
CASSIVPGDSAFF TRBV19 13 TRBJ1-1
CASSPTGTDNSPLHF TRBV18 15 TRBJ1-6
CSARDLSGPYEQYF TRBV20-1 14 TRBJ2-7
CSATPSGIYEQYF TRBV20-1 13 TRBJ2-7
CASSLAGQNQETQYF TRBV11-1 15 TRBJ2-5
CASSSPSRSQNTEAFF TRBV28 16 TRBJ1-1
CASSFYGTGDEKLFF TRBV28 15 TRBJ1-4
CASSAGTNGRYEQYF TRBV6-1 15 TRBJ2-7
CASSPGGNQNYGYTF TRBV19 15 TRBJ1-2
CASSLQASRLSYEQYF TRBV5-6 16 TRBJ2-7
CASSLASNRQGVSNEQYF TRBV7-8 18 TRBJ2-7
CASSQTGGRDEQYF TRBV7-2 14 TRBJ2-7
CASSYTGGYTYEQYF TRBV27 15 TRBJ2-7
CSARRTGLGSGELFF TRBV20-1 15 TRBJ2-2
CASSAIGSYTYNEQFF TRBV2 16 NA
CASSLFPQQTQYF TRBV7-2 13 TRBJ2-5
CASSLISQINSPLHF TRBV27 15 TRBJ1-6
CVGQGDQPQHF TRBV25-1 11 TRBJ1-5
CAISESAAEAFF TRBV10-3 12 TRBJ1-1
CASTSLAGASSEQFF TRBV6-2/TRBV6-3 15 TRBJ2-1
CASSLDPAANYGYTF TRBV7-2 15 TRBJ1-2
CASSQARSGGFGQPQHF TRBV19 17 TRBJ1-5